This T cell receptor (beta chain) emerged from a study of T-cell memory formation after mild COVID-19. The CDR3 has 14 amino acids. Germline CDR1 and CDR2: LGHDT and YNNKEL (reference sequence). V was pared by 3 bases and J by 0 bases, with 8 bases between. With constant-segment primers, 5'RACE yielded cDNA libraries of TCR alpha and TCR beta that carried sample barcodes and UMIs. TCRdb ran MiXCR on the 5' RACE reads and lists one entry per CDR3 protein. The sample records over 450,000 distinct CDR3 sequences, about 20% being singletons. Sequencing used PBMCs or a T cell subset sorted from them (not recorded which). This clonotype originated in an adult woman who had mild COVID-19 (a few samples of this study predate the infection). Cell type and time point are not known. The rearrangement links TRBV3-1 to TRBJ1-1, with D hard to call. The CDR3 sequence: CASSQRGLNTEAFF. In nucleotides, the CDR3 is TGTGCCAGCAGCCAGCGAGGGTTGAACACTGAAGCTTTCTTT.